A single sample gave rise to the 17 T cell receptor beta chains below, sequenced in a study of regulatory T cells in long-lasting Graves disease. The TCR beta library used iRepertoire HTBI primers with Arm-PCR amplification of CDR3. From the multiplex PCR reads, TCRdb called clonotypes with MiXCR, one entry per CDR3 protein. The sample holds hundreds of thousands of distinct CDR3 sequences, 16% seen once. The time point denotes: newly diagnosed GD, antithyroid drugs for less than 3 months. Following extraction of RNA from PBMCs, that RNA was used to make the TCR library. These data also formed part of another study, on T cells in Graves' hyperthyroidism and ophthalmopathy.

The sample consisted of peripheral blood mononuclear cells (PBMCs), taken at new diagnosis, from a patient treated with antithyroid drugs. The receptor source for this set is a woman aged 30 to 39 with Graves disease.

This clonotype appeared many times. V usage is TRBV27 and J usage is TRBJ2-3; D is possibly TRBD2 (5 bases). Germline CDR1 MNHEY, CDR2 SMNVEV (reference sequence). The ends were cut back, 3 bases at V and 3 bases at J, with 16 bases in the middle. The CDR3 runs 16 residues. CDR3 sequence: CASSLNWWETTDTQYF. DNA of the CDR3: TGTGCCAGCAGTTTGAATTGGTGGGAGACTACAGATACGCAGTATTTT.

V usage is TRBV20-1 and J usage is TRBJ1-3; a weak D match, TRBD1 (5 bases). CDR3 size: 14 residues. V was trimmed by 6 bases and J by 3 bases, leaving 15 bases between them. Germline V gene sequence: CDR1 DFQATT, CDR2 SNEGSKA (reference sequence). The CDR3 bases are TGCAGTGCAACCGTCCGGGACGGTGGAAACACCATATATTTT. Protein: CSATVRDGGNTIYF.

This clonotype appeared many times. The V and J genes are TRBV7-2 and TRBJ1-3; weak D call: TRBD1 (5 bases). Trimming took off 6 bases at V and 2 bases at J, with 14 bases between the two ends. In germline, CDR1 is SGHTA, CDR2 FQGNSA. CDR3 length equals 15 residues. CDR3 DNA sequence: TGTGCCAGCAGGGCTGGGACCGCAACTGGAAACACCATATATTTT. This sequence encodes CASRAGTATGNTIYF.

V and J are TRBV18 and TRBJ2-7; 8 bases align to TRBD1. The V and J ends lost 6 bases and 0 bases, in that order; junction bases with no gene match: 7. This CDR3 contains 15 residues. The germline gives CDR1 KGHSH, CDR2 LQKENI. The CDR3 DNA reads TGTGCCAGCTCCTCCTCGACAGGGGTCTCCTACGAGCAGTACTTC. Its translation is CASSSSTGVSYEQYF.

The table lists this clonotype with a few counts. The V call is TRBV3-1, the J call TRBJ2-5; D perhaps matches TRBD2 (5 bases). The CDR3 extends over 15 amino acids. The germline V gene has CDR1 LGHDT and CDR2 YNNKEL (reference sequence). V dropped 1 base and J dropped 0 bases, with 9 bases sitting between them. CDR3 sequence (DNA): TGTGCCAGCAGCCAAGTGTGGGGAGACCAAGAGACCCAGTACTTC. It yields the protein CASSQVWGDQETQYF.

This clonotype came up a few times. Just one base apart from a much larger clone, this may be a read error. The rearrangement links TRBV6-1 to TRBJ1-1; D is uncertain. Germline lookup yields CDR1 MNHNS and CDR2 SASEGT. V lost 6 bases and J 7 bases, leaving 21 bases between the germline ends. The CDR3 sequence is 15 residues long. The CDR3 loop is CASRKMTAILIEAFF. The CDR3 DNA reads TGTGCCAGCAGGAAGATGACTGCAATTTTAATTGAAGCTTTCTTT.

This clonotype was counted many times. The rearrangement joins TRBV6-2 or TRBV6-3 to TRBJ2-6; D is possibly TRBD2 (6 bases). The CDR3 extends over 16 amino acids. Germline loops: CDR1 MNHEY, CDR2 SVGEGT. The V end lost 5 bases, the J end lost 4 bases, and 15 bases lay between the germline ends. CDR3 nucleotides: TGTGCCAGCAGTATACGGGGGATTGCAGGGGCCAACGTCCTGACTTTC. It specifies CASSIRGIAGANVLTF.

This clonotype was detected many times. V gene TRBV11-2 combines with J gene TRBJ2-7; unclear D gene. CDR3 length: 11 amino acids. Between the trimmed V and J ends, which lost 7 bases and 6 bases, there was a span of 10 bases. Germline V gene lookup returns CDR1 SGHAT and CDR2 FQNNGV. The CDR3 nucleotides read TGTGCCAGCACCCTACATTCCGAGCAGTACTTC. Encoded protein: CASTLHSEQYF.

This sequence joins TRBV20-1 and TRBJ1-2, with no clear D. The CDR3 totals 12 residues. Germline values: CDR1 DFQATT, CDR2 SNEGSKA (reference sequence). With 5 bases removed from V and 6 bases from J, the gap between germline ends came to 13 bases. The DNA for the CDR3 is TGCAGTGCTCATGAGAGAGGTCATGGCTACACCTTC. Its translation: CSAHERGHGYTF.

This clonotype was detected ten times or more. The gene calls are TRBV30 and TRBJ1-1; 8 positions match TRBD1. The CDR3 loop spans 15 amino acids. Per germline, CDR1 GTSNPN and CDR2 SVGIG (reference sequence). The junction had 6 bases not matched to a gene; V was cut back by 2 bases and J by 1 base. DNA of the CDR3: TGTGCCTGGAGTCATGCAGGGGGCAGGAACACTGAAGCTTTCTTT. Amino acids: CAWSHAGGRNTEAFF. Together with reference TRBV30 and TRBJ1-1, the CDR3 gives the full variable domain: SQTIHQWPATLVQPVGSPLSLECTVEGTSNPNLYWYRQAAGRGLQLLFYSVGIGQISSEVPQNLSASRPQDRQFILSSKKLLLSDSGFYLCAWSHAGGRNTEAFFGQGTRLTVV.

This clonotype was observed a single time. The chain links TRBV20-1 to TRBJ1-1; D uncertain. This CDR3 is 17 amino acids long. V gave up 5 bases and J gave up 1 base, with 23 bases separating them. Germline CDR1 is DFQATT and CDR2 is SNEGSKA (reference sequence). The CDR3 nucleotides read TGCAGTGCTTATAGACTTATCCTTCCGTCAGGGAACACTGAAGCTTTCTTT. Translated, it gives CSAYRLILPSGNTEAFF.

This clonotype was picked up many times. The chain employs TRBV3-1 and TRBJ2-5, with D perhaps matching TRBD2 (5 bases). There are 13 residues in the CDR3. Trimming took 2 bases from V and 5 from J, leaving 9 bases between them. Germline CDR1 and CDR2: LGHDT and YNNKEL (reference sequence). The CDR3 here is CASSQRGWETQYF. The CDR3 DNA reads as TGTGCCAGCAGCCAACGAGGGTGGGAGACCCAGTACTTC.

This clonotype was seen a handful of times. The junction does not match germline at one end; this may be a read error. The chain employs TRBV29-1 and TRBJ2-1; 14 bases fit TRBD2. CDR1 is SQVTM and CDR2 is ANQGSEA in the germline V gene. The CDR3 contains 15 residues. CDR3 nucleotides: TGCAGCGTAACCCCCGGGACTAGCGGGAGTGATGAGCAATTCTTC. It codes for CSVTPGTSGSDEQFF.

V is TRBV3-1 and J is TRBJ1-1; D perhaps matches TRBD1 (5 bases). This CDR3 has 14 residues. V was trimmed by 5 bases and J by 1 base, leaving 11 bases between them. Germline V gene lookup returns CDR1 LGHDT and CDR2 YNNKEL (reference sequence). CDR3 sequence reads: CASSTGDSNTEAFF. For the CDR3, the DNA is TGTGCCAGCAGCACCGGGGACTCGAACACTGAAGCTTTCTTT.

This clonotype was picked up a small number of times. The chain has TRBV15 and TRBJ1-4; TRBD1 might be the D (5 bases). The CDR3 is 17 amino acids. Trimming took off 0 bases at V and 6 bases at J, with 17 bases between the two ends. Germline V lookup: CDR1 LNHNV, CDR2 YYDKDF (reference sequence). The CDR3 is CATSRDIAGTAYEKLFF. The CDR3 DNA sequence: TGTGCCACCAGCAGAGATATTGCGGGGACGGCTTATGAAAAACTGTTTTTT.

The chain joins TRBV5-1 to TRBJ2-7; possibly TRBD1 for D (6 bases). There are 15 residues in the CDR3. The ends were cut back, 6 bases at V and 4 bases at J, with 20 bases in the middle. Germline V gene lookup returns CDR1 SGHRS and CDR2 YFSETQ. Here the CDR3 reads CASKGGTGQSYEQYF. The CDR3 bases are TGCGCCAGCAAAGGGGGAACGGGACAAAGTTACGAGCAGTACTTC.

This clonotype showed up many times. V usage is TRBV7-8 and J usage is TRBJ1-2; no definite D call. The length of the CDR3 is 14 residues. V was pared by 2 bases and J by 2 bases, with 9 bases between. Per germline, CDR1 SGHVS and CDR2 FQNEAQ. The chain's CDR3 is CASSLSRRNYGYTF. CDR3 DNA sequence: TGTGCCAGCAGCTTATCTAGGCGAAACTATGGCTACACCTTC.